These T cell receptor beta chains were read from a single sample in a study of blood T cell repertoires in COVID-19. Some clones are missing from TCRdb's copy, which holds only in-frame ones; the method was immunoSEQ multiplex PCR. The sample records around 240,000 clones, approximately 85% being singletons. Sample: PBMCs or T cells enriched from blood (not recorded which). Receptors were obtained from a woman aged 45-65 years who had recovered from COVID-19. CDR3s include the opening cysteine and the closing phenylalanine or tryptophan. D genes are given only for firm matches. Only some rows state a clone size, as once, few, many or a class for expanded clones.

NA,TRBV30,once,TRBJ1-3,TGTGCCTGGAATCGGGAGAAAATGTCCTCTGGAAACACCATATATTTT,CAWNREKMSSGNTIYF
TRBD1,TRBV7-8,NA,TRBJ1-2,TGTGCCAGCAGCAACAGACAGGGGGCGGGCTATGGCTACACCTTC,CASSNRQGAGYGYTF
NA,TRBV11-2,once,TRBJ1-2,TGTGCCAGCAGCTTGCTTCCCGGGGTAAACTATGGCTACACCTTC,CASSLLPGVNYGYTF
NA,TRBV27,NA,TRBJ1-2,TGTGCCAGCAGCCTACTCACGAGCCCGGACAGCCGGGCTGGCTACACCTTC,CASSLLTSPDSRAGYTF
TRBD1,TRBV5-1,NA,TRBJ1-2,TGCGCCAGCAGACCGGGACAGGGGGCCAATGGCTACACCTTC,CASRPGQGANGYTF
TRBD2,TRBV2,NA,TRBJ2-3,TGTGCCAGCAGTGAATCCGGCGGGGGGGCTGATACGCAGTATTTT,CASSESGGGADTQYF
TRBD2,TRBV5-4,NA,TRBJ2-2,TGTGCCAGCAGCTTGGGGGGGACTACCAACACCGGGGAGCTGTTTTTT,CASSLGGTTNTGELFF
TRBD2,TRBV7-2,NA,TRBJ2-7,TGTGCCAGCAGCTTAGAAATTGGGAGGACTAGCGGGTCCTACGAGCAGTACTTC,CASSLEIGRTSGSYEQYF
NA,TRBV19,NA,TRBJ1-3,TGTGCCAGTACGCAGGGCTCTGGAAACACCATATATTTT,CASTQGSGNTIYF
NA,TRBV5-4,NA,TRBJ1-2,TGTGCCAGCAGCTTGGACAGCTTTCGAGGCTACACCTTC,CASSLDSFRGYTF
NA,TRBV4-2,NA,TRBJ2-7,TGTGCCAGCAGCCAAGAGAGAAGCGGAGGGGCCTACGAGCAGTACTTC,CASSQERSGGAYEQYF
TRBD2,TRBV5-6,NA,TRBJ2-5,TGTGCCAGCAGCCTAAGGACTAGCGGCCTGGGGATAAAGACCCAGTACTTC,CASSLRTSGLGIKTQYF
TRBD2,TRBV11-3,NA,TRBJ2-2,TGTGCCAGCACCTGGGCGGGGGGCACCGGGGAGCTGTTTTTT,CASTWAGGTGELFF
NA,TRBV7-2,once,TRBJ2-5,TGTGCCAGCAGCTCGCGACTAATGAAAGAGACCCAGTACTTC,CASSSRLMKETQYF
TRBD2,TRBV7-2,NA,TRBJ2-7,TGTGCCAGCAGCTCCTCTAGCGGGTTCTCCTACGAGCAGTACTTC,CASSSSSGFSYEQYF
TRBD2,TRBV19,NA,TRBJ2-3,TGTGCCAGTAGTATAATAGCGGGGGGCACAGATACGCAGTATTTT,CASSIIAGGTDTQYF
TRBD2,TRBV4-1,few,TRBJ2-4,TGCGCCAGCAGCCAAGTGAGCGGGAAGGTCGAGTACTTC,CASSQVSGKVEYF
TRBD2,TRBV28,NA,TRBJ2-5,TGTGCCAGCAGTTTACCGACCGGGACTAGCGGGAAAGAGACCCAGTACTTC,CASSLPTGTSGKETQYF
NA,TRBV19,NA,TRBJ1-4,TGTGCCAGTAGTATGTCCGGGACTTCTAATGAAAAACTGTTTTTT,CASSMSGTSNEKLFF
TRBD1,TRBV6-5,NA,TRBJ1-1,TGTGCCAGCAGTTACACAGGGGTGGGAACTGAAGCTTTCTTT,CASSYTGVGTEAFF
TRBD1,TRBV6-4,NA,TRBJ1-6,TGTGCCAGCAGTGCTAATGGACAGGGGGATCCTTCACCCCTCCACTTT,CASSANGQGDPSPLHF
TRBD2,TRBV18,NA,TRBJ2-5,TGTGCCAGCTCAATCGGACTAGCCAGGACCCAGTACTTC,CASSIGLARTQYF
TRBD1,TRBV29-1,NA,TRBJ1-2,TGCAGCGTGGGGGACAGGAACTATGGCTACACCTTC,CSVGDRNYGYTF
NA,TRBV27,NA,TRBJ2-2,TGTGCCAGCAGTTATTCGGGGAAGGGGGAGCTGTTTTTT,CASSYSGKGELFF
NA,TRBV11-2,NA,TRBJ1-2,TGTGCCAGCAGCCCGAGACCGGGAAACAGCTATGGCTACACCTTC,CASSPRPGNSYGYTF
TRBD2,TRBV9,NA,TRBJ2-7,TGTGCCAGCAGCACCGCCCCTCGGACTAGCGGGGGGTATGAGCAGTACTTC,CASSTAPRTSGGYEQYF
NA,TRBV30,NA,TRBJ2-3,TGTGCCTGGAGCGCGGGCACAGATACGCAGTATTTT,CAWSAGTDTQYF
NA,TRBV30,NA,TRBJ1-2,TGTGCCTGGGCACAGGGTGCCTATGGCTACACCTTC,CAWAQGAYGYTF
TRBD1,TRBV3-1/TRBV3-2,NA,TRBJ2-7,TGTGCCAGCAGCCAAGATGTCCTCCTAACGGGACAGTACTACGAGCAGTACTTC,CASSQDVLLTGQYYEQYF
NA,TRBV7-2,NA,TRBJ2-7,TGTGCCAGCACCAATAGCGCCTACGAGCAGTACTTC,CASTNSAYEQYF
NA,TRBV7-9,few,TRBJ1-6,TGTGCCAGCAGCTTAGCATGGTTCGGTTCACCCCTCCACTTT,CASSLAWFGSPLHF
NA,TRBV15,NA,TRBJ1-5,TGTGCCACCAGCAGAGGACTAATCACGGCGGGCAATCAGCCCCAGCATTTT,CATSRGLITAGNQPQHF
NA,TRBV29-1,NA,TRBJ2-1,TGCAGCCCGCTGCGTATACCTTACAATGAGCAGTTCTTC,CSPLRIPYNEQFF
TRBD2,TRBV11-3,NA,TRBJ2-3,TGTGCCAGCAGCCCGACTAGCGGGACTAGCACAGATACGCAGTATTTT,CASSPTSGTSTDTQYF
TRBD2,TRBV5-5,few,TRBJ2-2,TGTGCCAGCAACTCGGGACTAGCGGGAGGTACGAACACCGGGGAGCTGTTTTTT,CASNSGLAGGTNTGELFF
NA,TRBV21-1,NA,TRBJ2-7,TGTGCCAGCAGCAAAGAGGGACTAGCGGGGGGCCCCTACGAGCAGTACTTC,CASSKEGLAGGPYEQYF
TRBD1,TRBV30,NA,TRBJ1-4,TGTGCCTGGGAAACAGGGGGTCAGAAAGAAAAACTGTTTTTT,CAWETGGQKEKLFF
TRBD1,TRBV5-1,NA,TRBJ2-2,TGCGCCAGCAGCTCCCTGACAGGGGCCCTTGCGAACACCGGGGAGCTGTTTTTT,CASSSLTGALANTGELFF
NA,TRBV4-3,NA,TRBJ1-5,TGCGCCAGCAGCCAAGATATCAGGGGCAGGCAGCCCCAGCATTTT,CASSQDIRGRQPQHF
TRBD1,TRBV9,NA,TRBJ2-6,TGTGCCAGCAGCCTTGGACAGGGGAGCTCTGGGGCCAACGTCCTGACTTTC,CASSLGQGSSGANVLTF
NA,TRBV28,NA,TRBJ2-1,TGTGCCAGCAGTTTATCGGGACTCCAAAATGAGCAGTTCTTC,CASSLSGLQNEQFF
TRBD1,TRBV18,NA,TRBJ1-3,TGTGCCAGCTCACCACGGGGGACAGCCAGGTCTGGAAACACCATATATTTT,CASSPRGTARSGNTIYF
NA,TRBV4-3,once,TRBJ1-5,TGCGCCAGCAGCCAAGATCCCCCCAGGCCGGATCAGCCCCAGCATTTT,CASSQDPPRPDQPQHF
TRBD1,TRBV19,once,TRBJ1-1,TGTGCCAGTAGTGTCGGACAGGGAGGGGGTGAAGCTTTCTTT,CASSVGQGGGEAFF
TRBD2,TRBV7-3,NA,TRBJ2-2,TGTGCCAGCAGCCTGAGCGGGGGTGGCGGGGAGCTGTTTTTT,CASSLSGGGGELFF
TRBD2,TRBV5-6,once,TRBJ2-1,TGTGCCAGCAGCCCCCCGCGGGGGGAGCAGTTCTTC,CASSPPRGEQFF
NA,TRBV6-8,NA,TRBJ1-5,TGTGCCATCTCCCCTGGGGAGGGGCCTAATCAGCCCCAGCATTTT,CAISPGEGPNQPQHF
TRBD1,TRBV5-6,NA,TRBJ1-1,TGTGCCAGCAGCTTACAGGGGCGCACTGAAGCTTTCTTT,CASSLQGRTEAFF
NA,TRBV4-1,NA,TRBJ1-1,TGCGCCAGCAGCCGGATGGGTGTGTTCGGACAAAAAGAACAGAACACTGAAGCTTTCTTT,CASSRMGVFGQKEQNTEAFF
TRBD2,TRBV4-1,NA,TRBJ2-1,TGCGCCAGCAGCCCACATGGTCTAGCGGGGATACTGTCCTACAATGAGCAGTTCTTC,CASSPHGLAGILSYNEQFF
TRBD1,TRBV7-2,NA,TRBJ2-7,TGTGCCAGCAGCTTAGCGGACAGGCCCATCTCCTACGAGCAGTACTTC,CASSLADRPISYEQYF
NA,TRBV6-5,few,TRBJ1-5,TGTGCCAGCAGGTACAACAGGGTTGGCCAGCCCCAGCATTTT,CASRYNRVGQPQHF
NA,TRBV30,NA,TRBJ1-2,TGTGCCTGGAGCCGACAGATCAACTATGGCTACACCTTC,CAWSRQINYGYTF
NA,TRBV7-6,NA,TRBJ1-1,TGTGCCAGCAGCTTCGGGGAACACACTGAAGCTTTCTTT,CASSFGEHTEAFF
NA,TRBV7-3,NA,TRBJ2-5,TGTGCCAGCAGCTTACAGCGGCAGTCTGAGACCCAGTACTTC,CASSLQRQSETQYF
NA,TRBV15,NA,TRBJ1-4,TGTGCCACCAGCAGGCGGATCGGACAGTTTGAAAAACTGTTTTTT,CATSRRIGQFEKLFF
TRBD2,TRBV7-2,NA,TRBJ2-1,TGTGCCAGCAGCTTAGCTAGCGGGAGTTTCTATGAGCAGTTCTTC,CASSLASGSFYEQFF
TRBD2,TRBV9,NA,TRBJ2-7,TGTGCCAGCAGCGTGTCGACTAGCTTCTCCTACGAGCAGTACTTC,CASSVSTSFSYEQYF
TRBD1,TRBV12-5,NA,TRBJ2-1,TGTGCTAGTGGTCACCGGGACAGTTACAATGAGCAGTTCTTC,CASGHRDSYNEQFF
TRBD2,TRBV6-6,NA,TRBJ2-5,TGTGCCAGCAGGACCAATCCGGGACTAGGGGAGACCCAGTACTTC,CASRTNPGLGETQYF